This T cell receptor beta chain came from a study of blood T cell repertoires in COVID-19. Study-level information: The cDNA or gDNA used as material had been derived from T cells, B-cell-depleted T cells, or PBMCs.

Clones were read by immunoSEQ multiplex PCR, and TCRdb kept only the in-frame ones, dropping some. Of about 69,000 clones in the sample, roughly 73% were seen once. Sequenced material: peripheral blood. This TCR was recovered from a human donor in a cohort sampled during active COVID-19.

CDR3 sequence: CSSTVGATGELFF. Written as DNA, the CDR3 is TGCAGCTCAACTGTGGGGGCGACCGGGGAGCTGTTTTTT. The chain employs TRBV29-1 and TRBJ2-2; weak D call: TRBD1 (6 bases). Trimming shortened V by 8 bases and J by 5 bases, and 15 bases separated the two germline ends. Per the germline V gene, CDR1 is SQVTM and CDR2 is ANQGSEA. The length of the CDR3 is 13 residues.